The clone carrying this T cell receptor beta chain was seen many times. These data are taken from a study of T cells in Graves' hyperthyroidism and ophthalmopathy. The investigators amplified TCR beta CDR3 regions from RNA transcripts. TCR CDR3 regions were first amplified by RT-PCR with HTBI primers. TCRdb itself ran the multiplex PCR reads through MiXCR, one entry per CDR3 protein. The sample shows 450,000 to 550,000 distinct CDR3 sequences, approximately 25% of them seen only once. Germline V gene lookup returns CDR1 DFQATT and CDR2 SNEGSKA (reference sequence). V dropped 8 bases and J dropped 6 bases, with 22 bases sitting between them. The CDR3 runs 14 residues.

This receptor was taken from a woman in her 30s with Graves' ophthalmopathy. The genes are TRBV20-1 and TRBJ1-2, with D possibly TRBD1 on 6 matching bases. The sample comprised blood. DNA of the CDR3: TGCAGTCAACCACAGGGAGCATGGGGCGATGGCTACACCTTC. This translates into CSQPQGAWGDGYTF.